The 16 T cell receptor beta chains below all came from one sample that was sequenced in a study of tumor and adjacent non-tumor tissue in lung cancer. The library came from three nested PCR rounds adapted from ARM-PCR protocols. One entry per CDR3 protein results from TCRdb running MiXCR on the multiplex PCR reads. This table holds approximately 82,000 distinct CDR3 sequences, more than 65% found once. RNA was extracted from bulk tissue without any cell sorting. This non-tumor lung sample came from over 3 cm beyond the tumor edge. The sample consisted of distant non-tumor lung tissue. The receptors derive from a man between 65 and 85 years old with non-small cell lung cancer.

A remark on this clonotype: Here the CDR3 omits its conserved ending phenylalanine or tryptophan, so a read error is the likely source. The V gene is TRBV30, the J gene TRBJ1-4; weak D call: TRBD1 (5 bases). Between the trimmed V and J ends, which lost 7 bases and 4 bases, there was a span of 16 bases. CDR1 is GTSNPN and CDR2 is SVGIG in the germline V gene (reference sequence). The CDR3 extends over 14 amino acids. The CDR3 DNA sequence: TGTGCCTCAAACGGGGCCGGATTTAATGAAAAACTGTTTTTG. Its protein is CASNGAGFNEKLFL.

About this clonotype: A read error is possible here, since a much larger clone lies one base away. This chain links TRBV28 with TRBJ2-3, with TRBD2 matching 8 bases. This CDR3 contains 16 residues. Trimming removed 5 bases from V and 1 base from J; junction bases left unmatched: 8. Germline V gives CDR1 MDHEN, CDR2 SYDVKM. CDR3 DNA sequence: TGTGCCAGCAGTCGTGCGAAGGGACTAGGCACAGATACGCAGTATTTT. It encodes CASSRAKGLGTDTQYF.

This clonotype has only one observation. This chain uses TRBV28 with TRBJ2-5; D gene uncertain. Germline CDR1 MDHEN, CDR2 SYDVKM. With 3 bases removed from V and 6 bases from J, the gap between germline ends came to 20 bases. The CDR3 runs to 16 residues. The CDR3 nucleotides read TGTGCCAGCAGTTTTAGTGTGTACCGTGCCGCACAGACCCAGTACTTC. As protein: CASSFSVYRAAQTQYF.

Regarding this clonotype: At one boundary the junction diverges from the germline segment, which might be a read error. The CDR3: CASSLETGSFYEQNF. The CDR3 coding sequence is TGTGCCAGCAGCTTAGAAACAGGGAGCTTCTACGAGCAGAACTTC. This chain uses TRBV7-8 with TRBJ2-7; a possible D gene is TRBD1 (6 bases). The CDR3 extends over 15 amino acids. Germline V gene data show CDR1 as SGHVS and CDR2 as FQNEAQ.

CDR3 region: CASSLCRDTQYF. CDR3 DNA sequence: TGTGCCAGCAGTTTATGCAGGGACACGCAGTATTTT. The chain is built from TRBV28 and TRBJ2-3; D assignment may be TRBD1 or TRBD2 (5 bases each). Trimming removed 0 bases from V and 9 bases from J, with 7 bases in between. CDR3 size: 12 residues. CDR1 and CDR2 from the germline V gene are MDHEN and SYDVKM.

The rearrangement uses TRBV29-1 and TRBJ1-1; D gene unclear. Germline V gene sequence: CDR1 SQVTM, CDR2 ANQGSEA. V was trimmed by 6 bases and J by 1 base, leaving 18 bases between them. This CDR3 region has 15 residues. CDR3 bases: TGCAGCGTCGACACCTTGGTGGCAGCGAACACTGAAGCTTTCTTT. This sequence encodes CSVDTLVAANTEAFF.

Points on this clonotype: The junction differs from germline at one of its ends, possibly a read error. J is TRBJ1-1 and V is TRBV29-1; D remains ambiguous. The CDR3 contains 12 residues. The germline CDR1 and CDR2 sequences are SQVTM and ANQGSEA. The CDR3 here is CSVVADRHEVFF. The CDR3, as DNA: TGTAGCGTTGTGGCGGATAGGCATGAAGTTTTCTTT.

A remark on this clonotype: An end of the junction does not agree with germline; a read error may underlie this. V and J are TRBV12-3 or TRBV12-4 and TRBJ2-7; tentative D call: TRBD2 (6 bases). The CDR3 length is 14 residues. CDR3 residues: CASGFGGSLYELYF. CDR3 nucleotide sequence: TGTGCCAGCGGTTTTGGGGGGTCTCTCTACGAGCTGTACTTC.

The chain links TRBV9 to TRBJ1-6; 9 nucleotides line up with TRBD1. Germline V lookup: CDR1 SGDLS, CDR2 YYNGEE. CDR3 length equals 14 residues. The CDR3 nucleotides read TGTACTAGCAGCGTTGGACAGGGGAATTCACCCCTCCACTTT. Its translation: CTSSVGQGNSPLHF.

About this clonotype: In this CDR3 the conserved last residue, phenylalanine or tryptophan, is missing, so a read error is likely. The chain employs TRBV4-2 and TRBJ2-7; TRBD2 is a possible D gene (6 bases). Trimming cost V 9 bases and J 2 bases, with 20 bases left between them. CDR1 is LGHNA and CDR2 is YNFKEQ in the germline V gene. This CDR3 is 15 amino acids long. CDR3 protein: CASRQETRGTYEQYL. In DNA form, the CDR3 reads TGTGCCAGTAGGCAAGAGACCCGGGGGACCTACGAGCAGTACCTC.

Remarks on this clonotype: At one end, the junction sequence differs from germline, possibly due to a read error. The rearrangement joins TRBV20-1 to TRBJ1-4; TRBD1 is a possible D gene (6 bases). CDR3 size: 13 residues. Germline CDR1 and CDR2: DFQATT and SNEGSKA (reference sequence). Written as DNA, the CDR3 is TGCAGTGCTACAGAATCTTCGGGACAAAAACAGTTTTTT. It is translated as CSATESSGQKQFF.

Concerning this clonotype itself: A much larger clone lies a single base off, so this may be a read error. This rearrangement joins TRBV20-1 to TRBJ2-7; D is ambiguous. V dropped 1 base and J dropped 1 base, with 14 bases sitting between them. The CDR3 has 15 residues. Germline V CDR1 and CDR2: DFQATT, SNEGSKA (reference sequence). The CDR3 nucleotides read TGCAGTGCTAGAGTTCAGGCCAGTCGATCCTACGAGCAGTACTTC. It codes for CSARVQASRSYEQYF.

The V call is TRBV6-5, the J call TRBJ1-1; D remains unclear. Trimming shortened V by 2 bases and J by 3 bases, and 10 bases separated the two germline ends. The CDR3 consists of 14 residues. Germline loops: CDR1 MNHEY, CDR2 SVGAGI. CDR3 protein: CASSYPNSYTEAFF. CDR3 DNA: TGTGCCAGCAGTTACCCGAATTCATACACTGAAGCTTTCTTT.

As for this clonotype: Just one base apart from a much larger clone, this may be a read error. This chain connects TRBV13 to TRBJ2-3, with a tentative D call TRBD2 (5 bases). The CDR3 extends over 15 amino acids. Germline CDR1 and CDR2: PRHDT and FYEKMQ (reference sequence). The CDR3 protein is CAGSLGRGSADTQYF. For the CDR3, the DNA is TGTGCCGGCAGCTTGGGTAGAGGGTCTGCAGATACGCAGTATTTT.

With respect to this clonotype: At one boundary the junction diverges from the germline segment, which might be a read error. CDR3 sequence: CASSQARVGYEQYF. CDR3 in DNA: TGCGCCAGCAGCCAAGCGCGAGTGGGCTACGAACAGTACTTC. The chain is built from TRBV4-3 and TRBJ2-7; D is undetermined. This CDR3 contains 14 residues. Germline V lookup: CDR1 LGHNA, CDR2 YSLEER.

Comment on this clonotype: At one boundary the junction diverges from the germline segment, which might be a read error. The chain uses TRBV28 and TRBJ2-6, with TRBD1 as a possible D gene (6 bases). The germline CDR1 and CDR2 sequences are MDHEN and SYDVKM. This CDR3 comprises 16 residues. The CDR3 loop reads CASSSLRGSGVNVLTF. Here the CDR3 DNA reads TGTGCAAGCAGTTCTCTCAGGGGCTCTGGGGTCAACGTCCTGACTTTC.